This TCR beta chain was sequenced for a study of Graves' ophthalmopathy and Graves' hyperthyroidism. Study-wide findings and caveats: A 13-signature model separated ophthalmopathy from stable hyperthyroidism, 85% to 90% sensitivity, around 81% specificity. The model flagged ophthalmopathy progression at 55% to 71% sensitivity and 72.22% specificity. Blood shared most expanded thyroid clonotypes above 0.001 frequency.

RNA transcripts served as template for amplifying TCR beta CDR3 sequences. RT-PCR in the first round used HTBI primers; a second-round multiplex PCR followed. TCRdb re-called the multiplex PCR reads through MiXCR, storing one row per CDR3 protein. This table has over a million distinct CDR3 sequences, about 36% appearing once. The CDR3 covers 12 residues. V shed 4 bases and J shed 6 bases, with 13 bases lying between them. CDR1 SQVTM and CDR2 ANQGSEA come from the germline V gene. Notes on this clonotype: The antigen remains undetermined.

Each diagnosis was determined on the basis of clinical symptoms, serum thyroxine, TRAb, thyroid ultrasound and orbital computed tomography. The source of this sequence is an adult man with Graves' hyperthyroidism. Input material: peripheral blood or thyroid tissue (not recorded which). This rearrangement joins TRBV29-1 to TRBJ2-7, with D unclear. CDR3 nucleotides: TGCAGCGTTGGTGGCGGAATAGGCGAGCAGTACTTC. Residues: CSVGGGIGEQYF.